The 27 T cell receptor beta chains in this list originate from one sample, sequenced in a study of cytomegalovirus exposure and HLA in healthy donors. The PCR was carried out with 60 Vbeta primers and 13 Jbeta primers. TCRdb keeps only in-frame clones here, not all; method: immunoSEQ multiplex PCR. This sample has some 240,000 clones; 70% to 85% occur once, and the top ten carry over 3.5%. Sequencing was performed on PBMCs. The receptor source for this set is a male donor in good health and CMV-seronegative.

The genes are TRBV19 and TRBJ2-1; TRBD2 matches at 11 bases. The CDR3 consists of 14 residues. The germline V gene encodes CDR1 LNHDA and CDR2 SQIVND (reference sequence). Unmatched junction bases numbered 10, after V lost 8 bases and J lost 10 bases. The CDR3 DNA follows: TGTGCCAGTTCTATAGATGCTAGCGGGAGGGAGCAGTTCTTC. Translating gives CASSIDASGREQFF. Supplemented by reference TRBV19 and TRBJ2-1, the full variable domain reads DGGITQSPKYLFRKEGQNVTLSCEQNLNHDAMYWYRQDPGQGLRLIYYSQIVNDFQKGDIAEGYSVSREKKESFPLTVTSAQKNPTAFYLCASSIDASGREQFFGPGTRLTVL.

This sequence joins TRBV7-6 and TRBJ2-5; 12 bases are a match to TRBD2. V was clipped by 3 bases and J by 5 bases; unmatched bases: 7. Germline CDR1 is SGHVS and CDR2 is FNYEAQ. CDR3 length: 16 amino acids. The CDR3 DNA sequence: TGTGCCAGCAGCTTCCTAGCGGGAGGGGCGTTGGAGACCCAGTACTTC. Protein: CASSFLAGGALETQYF.

The V gene is TRBV9, the J gene TRBJ2-7; tentatively, D is TRBD2 (5 bases). The CDR3 covers 13 residues. The germline V gene encodes CDR1 SGDLS and CDR2 YYNGEE. The V and J ends lost 0 bases and 6 bases respectively, with 10 bases between them. Here the CDR3 DNA reads TGTGCCAGCAGCGTAGACGGGAACGGCGAGCAGTACTTC. Translation: CASSVDGNGEQYF.

The V call is TRBV5-1, the J call TRBJ2-1, with 8 bases that match TRBD1. Germline V gene sequence: CDR1 SGHRS, CDR2 YFSETQ. V was clipped by 4 bases and J by 3 bases; unmatched bases: 3. This CDR3 has 14 residues. CDR3 residues: CASSVTGGYNEQFF. For the CDR3, the DNA is TGCGCCAGCAGCGTAACAGGGGGCTACAATGAGCAGTTCTTC. Together with reference TRBV5-1 and TRBJ2-1, the CDR3 gives the full variable domain: KAGVTQTPRYLIKTRGQQVTLSCSPISGHRSVSWYQQTPGQGLQFLFEYFSETQRNKGNFPGRFSGRQFSNSRSEMNVSTLELGDSALYLCASSVTGGYNEQFFGPGTRLTVL.

The chain is built from TRBV4-1 and TRBJ1-1; 8 bases are shared with TRBD1. Trimming took 0 bases from V and 11 from J; bases not matched to a gene: 8. The CDR3 is made up of 14 amino acids. Germline V gene data show CDR1 as MGHRA and CDR2 as YSYEKL. The CDR3 region is CASSQDRGRVMAFF. In DNA form, the CDR3 reads TGCGCCAGCAGCCAAGACAGGGGGCGAGTTATGGCTTTCTTT.

This clone was counted only a few times. The chain carries TRBV7-9 and TRBJ2-6, with 11 bases fitting TRBD1. The V gene's germline CDR1 is SEHNR and CDR2 FQNEAQ (reference sequence). Trimming removed 5 bases from V and 0 bases from J; junction bases left unmatched: 3. The CDR3 has 17 residues. CDR3 residues: CASSTGTGGSGANVLTF. The CDR3 DNA reads TGTGCCAGCAGCACCGGGACAGGGGGCTCTGGGGCCAACGTCCTGACTTTC.

This clone was counted between two and nine times. The chain uses TRBV30 and TRBJ2-3; 10 bases agree with TRBD2. V gave up 3 bases and J gave up 7 bases; unmatched junction bases: 7. The germline CDR1 and CDR2 sequences are GTSNPN and SVGIG (reference sequence). This CDR3 is built from 14 residues. The CDR3 spells CAWSGAGGPHTQYF. DNA of the CDR3: TGTGCCTGGAGCGGAGCGGGAGGGCCACATACGCAGTATTTT.

This clone appeared a few times. The chain combines TRBV6-1 with TRBJ1-4, with no clear D. Trimming removed 1 base at V and 4 bases at J, with 4 bases between. Germline CDR1 MNHNS, CDR2 SASEGT. CDR3 length equals 13 residues. The CDR3 is CASSEVLNEKLFF. In DNA form, the CDR3 reads TGTGCCAGCAGTGAAGTCCTTAATGAAAAACTGTTTTTT.

V gene TRBV6-1 combines with J gene TRBJ2-5, with D unclear. The DNA end is a closer match to TRBJ2-7, so the J assignment may be wrong. CDR1 and CDR2 from the germline V gene are MNHNS and SASEGT. The CDR3 runs to 15 residues. The CDR3 region has the DNA TGTGCCAGCAGTGATCTGGCCAGGCCGATCTACGAGCAGTACTTC. Its protein is CASSDLARPIYEQYF.

V usage is TRBV29-1 and J usage is TRBJ2-5; possibly TRBD2 for D (7 bases). This CDR3 has 14 amino acids. Looked up from germline, CDR1 is SQVTM and CDR2 is ANQGSEA. The V end lost 7 bases, the J end lost 2 bases, and 17 bases lay between the germline ends. Written as DNA, the CDR3 is TGCAGCGGGAGGGGGGGGCGCGGACAAGAGACCCAGTACTTC. Protein product: CSGRGGRGQETQYF.

This chain links TRBV30 with TRBJ1-3, with D maybe TRBD1 (5 bases). The CDR3 spans 14 residues. V shed 4 bases and J shed 0 bases, with 10 bases lying between them. The V gene's germline CDR1 is GTSNPN and CDR2 SVGIG (reference sequence). CDR3 DNA sequence: TGTGCCTGGAAAGACAGAAGCTCTGGAAACACCATATATTTT. Amino acid sequence: CAWKDRSSGNTIYF.

The chain recombines TRBV16 with TRBJ2-5, with a tentative D call TRBD2 (5 bases). Between the trimmed V and J ends, which lost 7 bases and 4 bases, there was a span of 13 bases. The CDR3 has 13 amino acids. Germline CDR1 is KGHSY and CDR2 is FQNENV. CDR3 in amino acids: CASNSGKPETQYF. CDR3 DNA: TGTGCCAGCAACTCCGGGAAGCCAGAGACCCAGTACTTC.

This clone was detected a few times. The J gene is TRBJ2-6, the V gene TRBV7-3, with a possible D match to TRBD1 (5 bases). Trimming pared 2 bases from V and 0 bases from J, leaving 17 bases between. The CDR3 runs to 19 residues. Germline V gives CDR1 SGHTA, CDR2 FQGTGA. The CDR3 loop is CASSLHPPRQRSGANVLTF. As DNA, the CDR3 is TGTGCCAGCAGCTTACACCCCCCTCGACAGCGCTCTGGGGCCAACGTCCTGACTTTC.

This chain links TRBV18 with TRBJ1-1; D is ambiguous. V was pared by 6 bases and J by 3 bases, with 11 bases between. The CDR3 covers 13 residues. Per the germline V gene, CDR1 is KGHSH and CDR2 is LQKENI. The DNA for the CDR3 is TGTGCCAGCTCCCTCGGACTCGACACTGAAGCTTTCTTT. Encoded protein: CASSLGLDTEAFF.

The gene calls are TRBV13 and TRBJ2-5; 14 positions match TRBD2. The CDR3 loop spans 17 amino acids. Germline CDR1 reads PRHDT; CDR2 reads FYEKMQ (reference sequence). V shed 0 bases, J shed 5 bases, and the junction held 5 bases outside the gene matches. For the CDR3, the DNA is TGTGCCAGCAGCTTAGGGCCGACTAGCGGGAGGGAGGAGACCCAGTACTTC. Protein product: CASSLGPTSGREETQYF.

V gene TRBV7-9 combines with J gene TRBJ2-1; TRBD2 aligns across 9 bases. Germline lookup yields CDR1 SEHNR and CDR2 FQNEAQ (reference sequence). V shed 3 bases, J shed 0 bases, and the junction held 9 bases outside the gene matches. There are 18 residues in the CDR3. The CDR3 loop reads CASSLYGSGRSSYNEQFF. The CDR3 nucleotides read TGTGCCAGCAGCTTGTACGGGAGCGGGAGGAGCTCCTACAATGAGCAGTTCTTC.

The chain employs TRBV7-3 and TRBJ1-2; D is possibly TRBD1 (6 bases). Deletions cut 5 bases from V and 7 bases from J, with 11 bases between. CDR3 length equals 12 residues. Germline assignment: CDR1 SGHTA and CDR2 FQGTGA. This chain's CDR3 is CASSPGAGGYTF. CDR3 nucleotide sequence: TGTGCCAGCAGCCCAGGGGCCGGTGGCTACACCTTC.

V is TRBV5-1 and J is TRBJ2-7; 14 bases line up with TRBD2. The ends lost 3 bases at V and 2 bases at J; junction bases unmatched: 1. Germline lookup yields CDR1 SGHRS and CDR2 YFSETQ. This CDR3 comprises 15 residues. CDR3 loop: CASSSGLAGAYEQYF. CDR3 coding DNA: TGCGCCAGCAGCTCGGGACTAGCGGGAGCCTACGAGCAGTACTTC.

The rearrangement links TRBV6-6 to TRBJ2-5; 10 nucleotides agree with TRBD2. V trimming: 7 bases; J trimming: 4 bases; junction bases outside the gene matches: 9. The CDR3 loop spans 15 amino acids. The germline CDR1 and CDR2 sequences are MNHNY and SVGAGI (reference sequence). The CDR3 protein is CASTPLAGATETQYF. Here the CDR3 DNA reads TGTGCCAGCACCCCGCTAGCGGGGGCGACAGAGACCCAGTACTTC.

The genes are TRBV5-1 and TRBJ2-3; D gene uncertain. Germline assignment: CDR1 SGHRS and CDR2 YFSETQ. Between the trimmed V and J ends, which lost 0 bases and 10 bases, there was a span of 9 bases. The CDR3 runs 12 residues. This chain's CDR3 is CASSLGDNAQYF. For the CDR3, the DNA is TGCGCCAGCAGCTTGGGAGACAACGCGCAGTATTTT.

The rearrangement uses TRBV28 and TRBJ2-1, with 14 bases identical to TRBD2. This CDR3 spans 16 amino acids. Losses at the gene ends were 7 bases for V and 10 bases for J; bases not matched to a gene: 12. The germline V gene has CDR1 MDHEN and CDR2 SYDVKM. CDR3: CASNSIGTSGSREQFF. The CDR3 DNA reads TGTGCCAGCAATTCAATCGGGACTAGCGGGAGTCGGGAGCAGTTCTTC.

This rearrangement joins TRBV6-5 to TRBJ1-5; D remains unclear. The V and J ends lost 2 bases and 0 bases respectively, with 8 bases between them. This CDR3 spans 15 amino acids. Germline values: CDR1 MNHEY, CDR2 SVGAGI. DNA of the CDR3: TGTGCCAGCAGTTACGAGGGCCCTAGCAATCAGCCCCAGCATTTT. Residues: CASSYEGPSNQPQHF.

V usage is TRBV29-1 and J usage is TRBJ2-5; 7 bases are shared with TRBD2. The V and J ends lost 4 bases and 2 bases, in that order; junction bases with no gene match: 7. CDR3 length: 14 amino acids. The germline V gene has CDR1 SQVTM and CDR2 ANQGSEA. The CDR3 DNA follows: TGCAGCGTTGTTAGCGGGCGCTTGCAAGAGACCCAGTACTTC. Translated: CSVVSGRLQETQYF.

CDR3 bases: TGCAGCGTGGGGAGCTACGAGCAGTACTTC. This sequence encodes CSVGSYEQYF. The chain links TRBV29-1 to TRBJ2-7; tentatively, D is TRBD2 (5 bases). This CDR3 is built from 10 residues. Trimming pared 6 bases from V and 3 bases from J, leaving 6 bases between. CDR1 and CDR2 from the germline V gene are SQVTM and ANQGSEA.

The gene calls are TRBV9 and TRBJ2-3; D perhaps matches TRBD2 (6 bases). Trimming took 2 bases from V and 0 from J, leaving 10 bases between them. Germline V gene lookup returns CDR1 SGDLS and CDR2 YYNGEE. This CDR3 spans 15 amino acids. CDR3: CASSVEAGSTDTQYF. The CDR3 nucleotides read TGTGCCAGCAGCGTGGAGGCGGGAAGCACAGATACGCAGTATTTT.

This chain links TRBV19 with TRBJ1-4; D may be TRBD1 (6 bases). The germline gives CDR1 LNHDA, CDR2 SQIVND (reference sequence). This CDR3 has 14 amino acids. Trimming left V 5 bases short and J 8 bases short, with 15 bases between. DNA of the CDR3: TGTGCCAGTAGTGCTACAGGGATTAGCGAAAAACTGTTTTTT. It translates to CASSATGISEKLFF.

The rearrangement joins TRBV7-9 to TRBJ2-5, with D maybe TRBD1 (8 bases). V was pared by 3 bases and J by 3 bases, with 11 bases between. The germline V gene has CDR1 SEHNR and CDR2 FQNEAQ (reference sequence). The CDR3 covers 14 residues. CDR3 bases: TGTGCCAGCAGCTTTACAGGGGGGGAAGAGACCCAGTACTTC. As protein: CASSFTGGEETQYF.